What follows are 30 T cell receptor beta chains derived from one specimen sequenced in a study of vaccination and CD4 T cells after COVID-19. The treatment is: approximately 9-day PBMC culture with coronavirus spike peptide pools or control peptides (ViraFEST assay). Oncomine TCR Beta short-read sequencing was applied to DNA from cultured CD4+ T cells. TCRdb analysed the PCR reads with MiXCR anew, one entry per CDR3 protein. Of some 16,000 distinct CDR3 sequences in the sample, about 57% were seen once. The antigens of these receptors remain unknown. Sequencing used CD4+ T cells from blood, cultured in vitro. These receptor sequences come from a human donor who had recovered from COVID-19.

Only a few counts were recorded for this clonotype. V and J are TRBV2 and TRBJ1-5; D is possibly TRBD1 (5 bases). The CDR3 runs to 16 residues. Germline V gives CDR1 SNHLY, CDR2 FYNNEI. V lost 4 bases and J lost 6, with 19 bases in between. The CDR3: CASSVLRQSRGQPQHF. CDR3 DNA: TGTGCCAGCAGTGTACTCCGACAGTCTAGGGGTCAGCCCCAGCATTTT.

V gene TRBV7-3 combines with J gene TRBJ2-3; TRBD2 agrees at 7 bases. This CDR3 is 14 amino acids long. With V trimmed by 0 bases and J by 4 bases, 1 base remained unmatched. Germline V gives CDR1 SGHTA, CDR2 FQGTGA. CDR3 nucleotide sequence: TGTGCCAGCAGCTTAACGGGGGGGGCAGATACGCAGTATTTT. Translation: CASSLTGGADTQYF.

J is TRBJ2-7 and V is TRBV20-1; D is ambiguous. The germline CDR1 and CDR2 sequences are DFQATT and SNEGSKA (reference sequence). The CDR3 covers 15 residues. Trimming shortened V by 1 base and J by 0 bases, and 13 bases separated the two germline ends. The CDR3 is CSARVTTSPSYEQYF. DNA for the CDR3: TGCAGTGCTAGAGTGACAACATCCCCCTCCTACGAGCAGTACTTC.

The chain uses TRBV11-2 and TRBJ2-5; D assignment may be TRBD1 or TRBD2 (5 bases each). CDR3 length: 15 residues. Looked up from germline, CDR1 is SGHAT and CDR2 is FQNNGV. Trimming shortened V by 5 bases and J by 0 bases, and 13 bases separated the two germline ends. The DNA for the CDR3 is TGTGCCAGCAGCACGGGACCCTCGTACCAAGAGACCCAGTACTTC. It yields the protein CASSTGPSYQETQYF. Full variable domain (remainder filled in from reference TRBV11-2 and TRBJ2-5): EAGVAQSPRYKIIEKRQSVAFWCNPISGHATLYWYQQILGQGPKLLIQFQNNGVVDDSQLPKDRFSAERLKGVDSTLKIQPAKLEDSAVYLCASSTGPSYQETQYFGPGTRLLVL.

This chain links TRBV5-1 with TRBJ1-3; 7 nucleotides agree with TRBD1. The CDR3 covers 18 residues. Germline CDR1 SGHRS, CDR2 YFSETQ. The ends lost 0 bases at V and 3 bases at J; junction bases unmatched: 12. CDR3 residues: CASSLEGVRGRFGNTIYF. The CDR3 nucleotides read TGCGCCAGCAGCTTGGAGGGGGTGAGGGGGCGTTTTGGAAACACCATATATTTT.

The V gene is TRBV28, the J gene TRBJ1-3, with D maybe TRBD1 (6 bases). CDR3 length: 17 residues. The germline V gene encodes CDR1 MDHEN and CDR2 SYDVKM. The V and J ends lost 6 bases and 0 bases respectively, with 18 bases between them. As DNA, the CDR3 is TGTGCCAGCAGCCGGGGAGGGGGGGTTACCTCTGGAAACACCATATATTTT. Protein: CASSRGGGVTSGNTIYF. Drawing the rest from reference TRBV28 and TRBJ1-3, the complete variable domain is DVKVTQSSRYLVKRTGEKVFLECVQDMDHENMFWYRQDPGLGLRLIYFSYDVKMKEKGDIPEGYSVSREKKERFSLILESASTNQTSMYLCASSRGGGVTSGNTIYFGEGSWLTVV.

The chain carries TRBV27 and TRBJ2-7; the D gene is possibly TRBD1 (6 bases). CDR3 length: 14 residues. V dropped 5 bases and J dropped 0 bases, with 11 bases sitting between them. Germline CDR1 and CDR2: MNHEY and SMNVEV (reference sequence). The CDR3 sequence is CASSPRDNSYEQYF. The CDR3 DNA sequence: TGTGCCAGCAGTCCCAGGGACAACTCCTACGAGCAGTACTTC.

This sequence joins TRBV7-8 and TRBJ2-1; possibly TRBD2 for D (6 bases). CDR1 is SGHVS, CDR2 FQNEAQ, per germline. Trimming pared 4 bases from V and 0 bases from J, leaving 13 bases between. The CDR3 has 16 amino acids. CDR3 DNA: TGTGCCAGCAGCTCGGGACTGTTGAGCTCCTACAATGAGCAGTTCTTC. Translating it yields CASSSGLLSSYNEQFF.

The rearrangement links TRBV24-1 to TRBJ2-1; 7 bases are shared with TRBD1. In germline, CDR1 is KGHDR, CDR2 SFDVKD. The CDR3 is 17 amino acids. V trimming: 4 bases; J trimming: 9 bases; junction bases outside the gene matches: 17. The CDR3 sequence: CATSDPTNLKGDSEQFF. The CDR3 nucleotides read TGTGCCACCAGTGACCCTACTAATTTGAAGGGGGACAGTGAGCAGTTCTTC.

The genes are TRBV19 and TRBJ2-3; 7 nucleotides agree with TRBD2. Germline V lookup: CDR1 LNHDA, CDR2 SQIVND (reference sequence). This CDR3 is built from 13 residues. V trimming: 8 bases; J trimming: 6 bases; junction bases outside the gene matches: 8. CDR3 in DNA: TGTGCCAGTGGGCTAGCGGTTCGTGATACGCAGTATTTT. This codes for CASGLAVRDTQYF.

The rearrangement joins TRBV7-9 to TRBJ2-1; D is undetermined. The CDR3 is 13 residues long. Germline V gene lookup returns CDR1 SEHNR and CDR2 FQNEAQ (reference sequence). V lost 4 bases to trimming and J lost 9 bases, with 13 bases between them. CDR3 sequence: CASSSQRVAEQFF. The CDR3 DNA follows: TGTGCCAGCAGCTCCCAACGAGTTGCTGAGCAGTTCTTC.

This clonotype is labeled medium-sized. This sequence joins TRBV5-4 and TRBJ2-5; 8 bases agree with TRBD2. CDR3 length: 16 amino acids. The V gene's germline CDR1 is SGHNT and CDR2 YYREEE (reference sequence). Unmatched junction bases numbered 9, after V lost 1 base and J lost 4 bases. This CDR3 is CASSLSTGLGLETQYF. CDR3 nucleotides: TGTGCCAGCAGCTTGAGTACGGGACTAGGGTTAGAGACCCAGTACTTC.

The chain recombines TRBV28 with TRBJ2-2; D is unclear. V shed 6 bases and J shed 1 base, with 6 bases lying between them. The CDR3 sequence is 13 residues long. Germline-derived CDR1 and CDR2 are MDHEN and SYDVKM. The CDR3 is CASRTGNTGELFF. CDR3 nucleotides: TGTGCCAGCAGGACCGGGAACACCGGGGAGCTGTTTTTT.

By sample share, this clonotype is medium-sized (0.01 to 0.1%). One end of the junction is discordant with germline, which a read error may explain. The rearrangement uses TRBV20-1 and TRBJ1-2; D gene uncertain. Germline assignment: CDR1 DFQATT and CDR2 SNEGSKA (reference sequence). This CDR3 has 13 residues. Written as DNA, the CDR3 is TGTAATGTTCGCGAGGGAGCTAACTATGGCTACACCTTC. Amino acids: CNVREGANYGYTF.

V and J are TRBV5-4 and TRBJ2-3, with 8 nucleotides matching TRBD2. This CDR3 comprises 15 residues. Trimming cost V 0 bases and J 4 bases; bases outside gene matches: 4. Germline-derived CDR1 and CDR2 are SGHNT and YYREEE (reference sequence). CDR3 DNA: TGTGCCAGCAGCTTGGTCGGGGGGGCGTCAGATACGCAGTATTTT. Translation gives CASSLVGGASDTQYF.

This chain connects TRBV20-1 to TRBJ2-1, with no clear D. V lost 7 bases and J 4 bases, leaving 8 bases between the germline ends. The V gene's germline CDR1 is DFQATT and CDR2 SNEGSKA (reference sequence). There are 11 residues in the CDR3. CDR3 sequence: CSEARYNEQFF. In DNA, the CDR3 is TGCAGTGAAGCGAGATACAATGAGCAGTTCTTC.

The rearrangement uses TRBV10-3 and TRBJ2-7; a possible D gene is TRBD1 (6 bases). Trimming removed 2 bases from V and 5 bases from J, with 13 bases in between. Germline lookup yields CDR1 ENHRY and CDR2 SYGVKD. The CDR3 runs to 14 residues. This CDR3 is CAISERRGSDEQYF. The DNA of the CDR3 is TGTGCCATCAGTGAGCGTAGGGGGAGCGACGAGCAGTACTTC.

V is TRBV5-4 and J is TRBJ1-4, with D perhaps matching TRBD1 (6 bases). CDR1 and CDR2 (germline): SGHNT, YYREEE (reference sequence). Trimming removed 2 bases from V and 12 bases from J, with 17 bases in between. This CDR3 is 14 amino acids long. The CDR3 sequence is CASSFQGHSGELFF. The CDR3 coding sequence is TGTGCCAGCAGCTTCCAGGGGCATAGCGGGGAACTGTTTTTT.

Only one count was recorded for this clonotype. This sequence joins TRBV19 and TRBJ1-5; possible D gene TRBD1, 5 bases. From germline, CDR1 is LNHDA and CDR2 SQIVND (reference sequence). Trimming cost V 3 bases and J 3 bases, with 15 bases left between them. CDR3 length: 16 residues. In DNA, the CDR3 is TGTGCCAGTAGTATCGTCTCAGGGCTACCCAATCAGCCCCAGCATTTT. Translation gives CASSIVSGLPNQPQHF.

This clonotype was seen a few times. V gene TRBV7-6 combines with J gene TRBJ2-2; perhaps TRBD2 as D (5 bases). The CDR3 has 11 amino acids. CDR1 and CDR2 (germline): SGHVS, FNYEAQ. V lost 8 bases and J 10 bases, leaving 11 bases between the germline ends. Here the CDR3 DNA reads TGTGCCAGCTCCTCTCGGGAGGAGCTGTTTTTT. Amino acids: CASSSREELFF.

This rearrangement joins TRBV14 to TRBJ1-6; the match to TRBD1 covers 8 bases. CDR1 and CDR2 (germline): SGHDN, FVKESK. The J segment lost 8 bases and the V segment lost 4 bases, leaving 7 bases of the junction unmatched. This CDR3 is 15 amino acids long. The chain's CDR3 is CASSRLDREYSPLHF. DNA of the CDR3: TGTGCCAGCAGCCGGTTGGACAGGGAGTATTCACCCCTCCACTTT.

The CDR3 sequence is CATSRGDRGNTEAFF. The CDR3 coding sequence is TGTGCCACCAGCAGAGGGGACAGGGGGAACACTGAAGCTTTCTTT. The chain uses TRBV15 and TRBJ1-1; TRBD1 agrees at 10 bases. The CDR3 is made up of 15 amino acids. Germline CDR1 is LNHNV and CDR2 is YYDKDF (reference sequence). J gave up 1 base and V 1 base, and 0 bases lay outside the gene matches.

This chain connects TRBV27 to TRBJ1-5; 7 nucleotides line up with TRBD1. The germline gives CDR1 MNHEY, CDR2 SMNVEV (reference sequence). The CDR3 runs to 13 residues. The J segment lost 7 bases and the V segment lost 6 bases, leaving 6 bases of the junction unmatched. The CDR3 reads CASSPGGEQPQHF. In DNA form, the CDR3 reads TGTGCCAGCAGCCCAGGGGGAGAACAGCCCCAGCATTTT.

V gene TRBV20-1 combines with J gene TRBJ1-2; 10 positions match TRBD1. Trimming cost V 1 base and J 1 base; bases outside gene matches: 6. The CDR3 is 16 residues long. Germline V gene sequence: CDR1 DFQATT, CDR2 SNEGSKA (reference sequence). The CDR3 spells CSARAGQGIYNYGYTF. Here the CDR3 DNA reads TGCAGTGCTAGAGCGGGACAGGGGATTTATAACTATGGCTACACCTTC.

This sequence joins TRBV6-1 and TRBJ2-7; 11 bases fit TRBD1. Germline values: CDR1 MNHNS, CDR2 SASEGT. The CDR3 totals 18 residues. Germline trimming cut 4 bases from V and 1 base from J; bases unmatched to any gene: 12. Here the CDR3 reads CASSVSGTGGLESYEQYF. The DNA for the CDR3 is TGTGCCAGCAGTGTTTCGGGGACAGGGGGTCTCGAGTCCTACGAGCAGTACTTC.

This chain uses TRBV20-1 with TRBJ2-2, with TRBD1 matching 7 bases. The germline CDR1 and CDR2 sequences are DFQATT and SNEGSKA (reference sequence). With 5 bases clipped from V and 4 bases from J, the junction kept 10 bases outside the gene matches. The CDR3 loop spans 15 amino acids. The CDR3 sequence: CSALRQGRSTGELFF. As DNA, the CDR3 is TGCAGTGCTCTACGACAGGGAAGGTCCACCGGGGAGCTGTTTTTT.

This clonotype has a handful of counts. The rearrangement links TRBV28 to TRBJ1-2; maybe TRBD1 (5 bases). Germline CDR1 MDHEN, CDR2 SYDVKM. V was clipped by 4 bases and J by 5 bases, with 20 bases between them. CDR3 length equals 16 residues. CDR3 DNA sequence: TGTGCCAGCAGTTCCGGGGGGGGAAGCTTGAAATATGGCTACACCTTC. The encoded protein is CASSSGGGSLKYGYTF.

The chain is built from TRBV5-6 and TRBJ2-3; D gene uncertain. Trimming cost V 3 bases and J 6 bases, with 20 bases left between them. Per the germline V gene, CDR1 is SGHDT and CDR2 is YYEEEE. The CDR3 sequence is 16 residues long. This chain's CDR3 is CASSSGTHPLVDTQYF. Here the CDR3 DNA reads TGTGCCAGCAGCTCCGGCACACACCCGTTGGTGGATACGCAGTATTTT.

This clonotype was counted a few times. The V gene is TRBV7-3, the J gene TRBJ2-5; 7 bases agree with TRBD1. The CDR3 covers 13 residues. Germline CDR1 reads SGHTA; CDR2 reads FQGTGA. V shed 4 bases and J 2 bases; nucleotides not matched to a gene: 1. In DNA form, the CDR3 reads TGTGCCAGCAGCTGGACAGGTCAAGAGACCCAGTACTTC. Translating gives CASSWTGQETQYF.

J is TRBJ1-2 and V is TRBV27; D remains unclear. In germline, CDR1 is MNHEY, CDR2 SMNVEV (reference sequence). CDR3 length: 15 residues. Trimming took 2 bases from V and 0 from J, leaving 10 bases between them. CDR3 protein: CASSLNGGTNYGYTF. CDR3 in DNA: TGTGCCAGCAGTTTAAACGGTGGAACTAACTATGGCTACACCTTC.